This TCR beta chain came from a study of blood T cell repertoires in COVID-19 (dated by TCRdb to 2020 to 2021). Notes on the research overall: Samples from collaborators originated in the United States, Italy and Spain and spanned both the acute and convalescent phases of COVID-19. The material from the prospective study consisted of cDNA or gDNA derived from T cells, B-cell-depleted T cells, or PBMCs. The dataset comprised deeply sampled blood TCRbeta repertoires from subjects exposed to, actively infected with, or recovered from COVID-19. The repertoires were released in a freely available public database meant as a resource for research on the immune response to SARS-CoV-2. The samples were drawn from two sources: the first 160 participants of the ongoing ImmuneRACE study, and 1,000 to 1,500 subjects contributed by 6 global collaborators. The sample metadata nearly always contained a de-identified subject ID, COVID-19 status, age in years and sex. HLA class I and class II types, where available, came from metadata supplied by the sample provider rather than from assay-based typing. Results and caveats for the whole study, not just this receptor: Clinical and demographic metadata were provided uncurated, with the amount varying by source and participant.

In the prospective study, participants were roughly 18 to 89 years old, resided in approximately 25 geographic areas of the United States, and were enrolled through a virtual design. Cohort assignment in the prospective study relied on participant-reported clinical history from a screening survey and a study questionnaire. In the prospective study, whole blood, serum and a nasopharyngeal or oropharyngeal swab were collected from each participant by mobile phlebotomists. Prospective study participants could optionally give additional blood draws and questionnaires over a roughly two-month period. Before DNA extraction, blood samples from the prospective study were shipped at room temperature or frozen. At the junction V is shortened by 2 bases and J by 0 bases, with 5 bases in between. CDR1 and CDR2 (MNHNS, SASEGT) derive from the germline V gene. The CDR3 spans 14 residues, from the cysteine through the phenylalanine. The retained sequence is limited to the CDR3, 42 bases, with the frame set at the first base.

As for this clone: No cognate antigen has been identified for it. Nothing much larger sits one base from this clone, and base qualities are not available.

TCRbeta CDR3 regions were amplified from genomic DNA using the immunoSEQ Assay, a bias-controlled multiplex PCR. Regarding the original processing steps: Within the assay, amplification of reference gene primers was used to estimate how many nucleated cells each sample contained. To quantify the absolute abundance of each unique TCRbeta CDR3 rearrangement, sequence reads were collapsed and filtered. For each sample, productive Simpson clonality was calculated by taking the square root of Simpson's diversity index across productive rearrangements. Here the immuneACCESS table is served through TCRdb, limited to in-frame sequences with V and J called. Missing clones are a known gap in these copies; in checked studies unresolved V genes cover under half, and the rest lacks a known reason. That table furnishes V, J and clone size, whereas the DNA furnished D and trimming. The sample table lists some 240,000 clones, about 80% of them with a count of one. The ten largest account for 4.1% of the sample.

Sequencing used PBMCs or T cells enriched from blood (not recorded which). This sequence was found in a man aged 25-40 years with acute COVID-19. The rearranged chain carries TRBV6-1 and TRBJ1-5; the D gene identity is not certain. DNA sequence: TGTGCCAGCAGTGAAAACTATAGCAATCAGCCCCAGCATTTT. This encodes CASSENYSNQPQHF.